The clone carrying this T cell receptor beta chain was seen just once. The sample belongs to a study of blood T cell repertoires in COVID-19. The table came from immunoSEQ multiplex PCR; TCRdb's copy has only in-frame clones and leaves some out. Of around 260,000 clones listed, roughly 87% are singletons. This CDR3 contains 14 residues. V lost 6 bases, J lost 1 base, and 4 bases stayed unmatched. CDR1 and CDR2 from the germline V gene are MNHEY and SVGAGI. What was sequenced was peripheral blood. The chain combines TRBV6-5 with TRBJ1-2, with 8 bases aligning to TRBD1. The TCR comes from a human donor in a cohort sampled during active COVID-19. CDR3 sequence: CASRWTGNNYGYTF. The CDR3 coding sequence is TGTGCCAGCAGGTGGACAGGGAATAACTATGGCTACACCTTC.